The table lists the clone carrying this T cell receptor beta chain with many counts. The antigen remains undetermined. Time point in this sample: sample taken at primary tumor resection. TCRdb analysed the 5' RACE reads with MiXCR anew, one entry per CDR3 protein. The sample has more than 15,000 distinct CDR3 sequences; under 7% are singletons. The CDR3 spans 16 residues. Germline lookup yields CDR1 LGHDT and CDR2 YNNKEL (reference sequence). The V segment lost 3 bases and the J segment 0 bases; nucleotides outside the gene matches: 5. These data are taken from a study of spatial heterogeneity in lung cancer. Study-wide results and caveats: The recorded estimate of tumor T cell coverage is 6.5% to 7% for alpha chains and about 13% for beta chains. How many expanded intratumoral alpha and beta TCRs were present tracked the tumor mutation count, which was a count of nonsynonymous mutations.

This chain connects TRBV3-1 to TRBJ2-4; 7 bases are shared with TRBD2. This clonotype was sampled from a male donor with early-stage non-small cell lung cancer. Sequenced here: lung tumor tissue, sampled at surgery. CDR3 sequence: CASSQGLAVAKNIQYF. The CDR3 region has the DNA TGTGCCAGCAGCCAGGGTCTAGCGGTAGCCAAAAACATTCAGTACTTC.